Presented here are 18 T cell receptor beta chains from one specimen sequenced in a study of blood T cells in healthy people across ages (dated by TCRdb to between 2014 and 2016). The library was produced with 5' RACE. The data were produced on an Illumina HiSeq 2500. The second PCR ran for roughly 7 to 12 cycles and used a J-beta primer mix along with a sample-barcoded 5' primer. Starting from the raw public reads, TCRdb applied fastp trimming at Q25, assembled clones with MiXCR and retained in-frame beta chains. Every CDR3 protein is listed once, alongside the most common genes and DNA of its rows. The table for this sample lists approximately 850,000 distinct CDR3 sequences; approximately 44% of them were counted only once. The ten largest make up nearly 20% of the sample. The sample consisted of blood. These receptors were taken from a man in his sixties in good health.

This clonotype came up a few times. The rearrangement uses TRBV7-2 and TRBJ1-1, with D perhaps matching TRBD1 (5 bases). The length of the CDR3 is 13 residues. Trimming cost V 5 bases and J 4 bases, with 11 bases left between them. Germline loops: CDR1 SGHTA, CDR2 FQGNSA. The CDR3 protein is CASSPQGFTEAFF. DNA for the CDR3: TGTGCCAGCAGCCCCCAGGGTTTCACTGAAGCTTTCTTT. Complete variable domain (other parts from reference TRBV7-2 and TRBJ1-1): GAGVSQSPSNKVTEKGKDVELRCDPISGHTALYWYRQSLGQGLEFLIYFQGNSAPDKSGLPSDRFSAERTGGSVSTLTIQRTQQEDSAVYLCASSPQGFTEAFFGQGTRLTVV.

V usage is TRBV20-1 and J usage is TRBJ2-3, with D possibly being TRBD2 (5 bases). Germline-derived CDR1 and CDR2 are DFQATT and SNEGSKA (reference sequence). The CDR3 covers 12 residues. V was pared by 4 bases and J by 4 bases, with 9 bases between. CDR3 coding DNA: TGCAGTGCTACCACGAGGGCAGATACGCAGTATTTT. Residues: CSATTRADTQYF.

In this sample, this clonotype turned up a few times. The chain joins TRBV7-2 to TRBJ2-1; 8 positions agree with TRBD2. V dropped 2 bases and J dropped 7; count of bases not matched to a gene: 4. CDR3 length: 14 residues. Germline V gene data show CDR1 as SGHTA and CDR2 as FQGNSA. CDR3 DNA sequence: TGTGCCAGCAGCTTAAGCGGGGGTAGGAATGAGCAGTTCTTC. Encoded protein: CASSLSGGRNEQFF.

CDR3 nucleotide sequence: TGCGCCAGCACCAGCGGGGGGGCTCTACAAGAGACCCAGTACTTC. Translated: CASTSGGALQETQYF. This sequence joins TRBV23-1 and TRBJ2-5; 10 bases are shared with TRBD2. TRBV23-1 is designated an ORF whose function remains uncertain. V lost 7 bases, J lost 2 bases, and 7 bases stayed unmatched. This CDR3 spans 15 amino acids.

V gene TRBV13 combines with J gene TRBJ1-1; 7 nucleotides line up with TRBD1. This CDR3 is 15 amino acids long. Germline CDR1 and CDR2: PRHDT and FYEKMQ (reference sequence). J gave up 3 bases and V 5 bases, and 9 bases lay outside the gene matches. This chain's CDR3 is CASSPLTGTHTEAFF. The CDR3 region has the DNA TGTGCCAGCAGCCCCCTGACAGGGACGCACACTGAAGCTTTCTTT.

The CDR3 here is CASSQTSGGPSTDTQYF. CDR3 bases: TGCGCCAGCAGCCAGACTAGCGGGGGCCCTAGCACAGATACGCAGTATTTT. This sequence joins TRBV5-1 and TRBJ2-3; 12 nucleotides align to TRBD2. The CDR3 extends over 17 amino acids. Unmatched junction bases numbered 6, after V lost 4 bases and J lost 0 bases. Germline lookup yields CDR1 SGHRS and CDR2 YFSETQ.

The table lists this clonotype with many counts. The chain uses TRBV4-1 and TRBJ2-7, with 9 bases fitting TRBD1. The CDR3 sequence is 14 residues long. The V and J ends lost 5 bases and 3 bases, in that order; junction bases with no gene match: 5. Germline lookup yields CDR1 MGHRA and CDR2 YSYEKL. In DNA form, the CDR3 reads TGCGCCAGCAGCTCAGACAGGGGGGTCTACGAGCAGTACTTC. It specifies CASSSDRGVYEQYF.

The chain couples TRBV7-9 to TRBJ2-7, with D possibly TRBD2 on 5 matching bases. Germline-derived CDR1 and CDR2 are SEHNR and FQNEAQ (reference sequence). Trimming shortened V by 6 bases and J by 4 bases, and 19 bases separated the two germline ends. The CDR3 consists of 15 residues. CDR3 in DNA: TGTGCCAGCAGTAAGACCCTCTCGGGATCATACGAGCAGTACTTC. This gives the protein CASSKTLSGSYEQYF.

The chain uses TRBV20-1 and TRBJ2-4, with D perhaps given as TRBD1 or TRBD2 (5 bases each). Germline V lookup: CDR1 DFQATT, CDR2 SNEGSKA (reference sequence). Trimming took off 5 bases at V and 6 bases at J, with 11 bases between the two ends. This CDR3 has 12 residues. The CDR3: CSAGGDGNIQYF. Written as DNA, the CDR3 is TGCAGTGCTGGGGGAGACGGAAACATTCAGTACTTC.

The V call is TRBV3-1, the J call TRBJ1-1; TRBD1 might be the D (6 bases). The CDR3 sequence is 15 residues long. V lost 5 bases and J lost 0, with 13 bases in between. CDR1 is LGHDT and CDR2 is YNNKEL in the germline V gene (reference sequence). The CDR3 coding sequence is TGTGCCAGCAGCAATATCGGACAGCTGAACACTGAAGCTTTCTTT. Translation gives CASSNIGQLNTEAFF.

This chain uses TRBV29-1 with TRBJ1-1; perhaps TRBD1 as D (5 bases). Per the germline V gene, CDR1 is SQVTM and CDR2 is ANQGSEA. Trimming cost V 6 bases and J 5 bases, with 10 bases left between them. This CDR3 spans 11 amino acids. The CDR3 bases are TGCAGCGTAAGGGGAGGGACTGAAGCTTTCTTT. Residues: CSVRGGTEAFF.

CDR3 coding DNA: TGTGCCAGCGGGGGAGCCCGACGGAGGAAGGGCAATGAGCAGTTCTTC. This codes for CASGGARRRKGNEQFF. J is TRBJ2-1 and V is TRBV12-3 or TRBV12-4, with D perhaps being TRBD1 or TRBD2 (5 bases each). V was shortened by 8 bases and J by 6 bases, with 23 bases between the two germline ends. This CDR3 comprises 16 residues.

The V gene is TRBV28, the J gene TRBJ2-4; D unresolved. The CDR3 runs to 13 residues. V lost 5 bases and J lost 8, with 13 bases in between. Germline V CDR1 and CDR2: MDHEN, SYDVKM. CDR3 region: CASSPRVWDIQYF. The CDR3 DNA is TGTGCCAGCAGTCCCAGAGTTTGGGACATTCAGTACTTC. Looking up the rest from reference TRBV28 and TRBJ2-4 gives the full variable domain: DVKVTQSSRYLVKRTGEKVFLECVQDMDHENMFWYRQDPGLGLRLIYFSYDVKMKEKGDIPEGYSVSREKKERFSLILESASTNQTSMYLCASSPRVWDIQYFGAGTRLSVL.

CDR3 sequence: CASSYGTGYNQPQHF. In DNA form, the CDR3 reads TGTGCCAGCAGTTACGGGACAGGGTACAATCAGCCCCAGCATTTT. J is TRBJ1-5 and V is TRBV6-2 or TRBV6-3; TRBD1 matches 9 bases. V lost 2 bases and J lost 3; bases outside the gene matches: 2. Germline CDR1 reads MNHEY; CDR2 reads SVGEGT. CDR3 size: 15 residues.

This clonotype has a handful of counts. The genes are TRBV7-2 and TRBJ2-2; D is possibly TRBD1 (6 bases). V dropped 6 bases and J dropped 0 bases, with 8 bases sitting between them. CDR3 length equals 14 residues. Per the germline V gene, CDR1 is SGHTA and CDR2 is FQGNSA. The CDR3 spells CASSWDTNTGELFF. The CDR3 nucleotides are TGTGCCAGCAGTTGGGACACGAACACCGGGGAGCTGTTTTTT.

Ten or more counts support this clonotype. The rearrangement uses TRBV6-1 and TRBJ2-7; D uncertain. The CDR3 contains 13 residues. The germline V gene has CDR1 MNHNS and CDR2 SASEGT. V was cut by 1 base and J by 5 bases, with 9 bases left in between. This CDR3 reads CASSEGQRDEQYF. The CDR3 DNA is TGTGCCAGCAGTGAAGGTCAGCGTGACGAGCAGTACTTC.

The rearrangement uses TRBV6-2 or TRBV6-3 and TRBJ2-1; the D call may be TRBD1 or TRBD2 (5 bases each). Trimming removed 5 bases at V and 6 bases at J, with 14 bases between. The CDR3 is 14 residues long. The V gene's germline CDR1 is MNHEY and CDR2 SVGEGT. The CDR3 DNA reads as TGTGCCAGCAGTAGAGGGGATACTTCCAATGAGCAGTTCTTC. Its translation is CASSRGDTSNEQFF.

This chain joins TRBV5-8 and TRBJ1-2; 9 bases line up with TRBD1. This CDR3 spans 14 amino acids. Germline V gives CDR1 SGHTS, CDR2 YDEGEE. V was clipped by 7 bases and J by 4 bases; unmatched bases: 8. The CDR3 loop reads CASGDRAPFYGYTF. The CDR3 DNA is TGTGCCAGCGGGGACAGGGCCCCCTTCTATGGCTACACCTTC.